This TCR beta chain was retrieved from a study of technical replicates of blood from several donors. This clone was counted a single time. Only in-frame clones appear in the TCRdb table, and some are missing; sequencing was by immunoSEQ multiplex PCR. The repertoire holds roughly 45,000 clones, with 80% to 95% as singletons. V was cut by 7 bases and J by 5 bases, with 14 bases left in between. CDR3 length equals 13 residues. Germline CDR1 reads MNHNY; CDR2 reads SVGAGI (reference sequence). The chain is built from TRBV6-6 and TRBJ2-5, with D possibly matching TRBD2 (5 bases). This TCR came from a human donor in good health. Some clones in this sample may be carry-over from other donors' samples. The sequenced sample consisted of PBMCs. The CDR3 sequence is CASTLPGVETQYF. The CDR3 bases are TGTGCCAGCACTCTTCCCGGGGTGGAGACCCAGTACTTC.